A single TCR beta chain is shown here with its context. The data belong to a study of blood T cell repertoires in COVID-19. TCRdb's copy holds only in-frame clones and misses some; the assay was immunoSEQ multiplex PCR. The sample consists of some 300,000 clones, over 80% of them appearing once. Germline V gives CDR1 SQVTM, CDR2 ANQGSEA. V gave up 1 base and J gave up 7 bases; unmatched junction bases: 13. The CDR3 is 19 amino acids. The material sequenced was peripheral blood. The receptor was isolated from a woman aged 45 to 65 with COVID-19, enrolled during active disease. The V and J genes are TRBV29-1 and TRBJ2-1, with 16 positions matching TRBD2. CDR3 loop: CSVEGAGLAGGPRKNEQFF. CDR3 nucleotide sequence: TGCAGCGTTGAAGGTGCGGGACTAGCGGGAGGGCCACGTAAGAATGAGCAGTTCTTC.